The rows below give T cell receptor beta chains drawn from one sample of a study of blood T cell repertoires in COVID-19. The protocol was immunoSEQ multiplex PCR, while the TCRdb copy is restricted to in-frame clones and leaves out a portion. The top ten hold 2.9% of the sample, which has approximately 240,000 clones, roughly 84% seen once. Material for sequencing was peripheral blood. The receptors stem from a man in his forties or fifties who had recovered from COVID-19. The CDR3 runs from the conserved cysteine through the conserved F or W. Each record gives: CDR3 protein, CDR3 DNA, V gene, J gene, clone size, D gene. D genes are given only for firm matches. Only part of the rows carry a size: once, few, many, or a class if the clone is expanded.

CDR3: CASSSVLVRQYF
DNA: TGTGCCAGCAGTTCCGTTTTAGTTCGGCAGTACTTC
V: TRBV28
J: TRBJ2-7
size: NA
D: NA

CDR3: CASKYPGQGKYTEAFF
DNA: TGTGCCAGCAAATATCCGGGACAGGGTAAGTACACTGAAGCTTTCTTT
V: TRBV14
J: TRBJ1-1
size: NA
D: TRBD1

CDR3: CASSDRGRGQPQHF
DNA: TGTGCCAGCAGCGACAGGGGAAGGGGCCAGCCCCAGCATTTT
V: TRBV11-2
J: TRBJ1-5
size: NA
D: TRBD1

CDR3: CASSREPLTSVGELFF
DNA: TGTGCCAGCAGCCGCGAACCCCTGACTAGCGTCGGGGAGCTGTTTTTT
V: TRBV3-1/TRBV3-2
J: TRBJ2-2
size: NA
D: TRBD2

CDR3: CASSPGRTSYEQYF
DNA: TGTGCCAGCAGCCCAGGGAGGACATCCTACGAGCAGTACTTC
V: TRBV7-7
J: TRBJ2-7
size: NA
D: NA

CDR3: CASSPADTSYEQYF
DNA: TGTGCCAGCAGTCCCGCGGACACCTCCTACGAGCAGTACTTC
V: TRBV27
J: TRBJ2-7
size: NA
D: NA

CDR3: CASSALTGAVTDTQYF
DNA: TGTGCCAGCAGCGCGCTGACAGGGGCAGTCACAGATACGCAGTATTTT
V: TRBV9
J: TRBJ2-3
size: NA
D: TRBD1

CDR3: CASSTSGFMPKNTEAFF
DNA: TGTGCCAGTTCGACGTCGGGGTTCATGCCTAAGAACACTGAAGCTTTCTTT
V: TRBV9
J: TRBJ1-1
size: NA
D: NA

CDR3: CASSLPGLQKNTEAFF
DNA: TGTGCCAGCAGCTTACCTGGACTACAAAAGAACACTGAAGCTTTCTTT
V: TRBV7-2
J: TRBJ1-1
size: NA
D: NA

CDR3: CASSSGFTGANVLTF
DNA: TGTGCCAGCAGTTCAGGGTTCACTGGGGCCAACGTCCTGACTTTC
V: TRBV6-2/TRBV6-3
J: TRBJ2-6
size: NA
D: NA

CDR3: CASSYGDRRSSGYTF
DNA: TGTGCCAGCAGTTACGGGGACAGGCGTTCTAGTGGCTACACCTTC
V: TRBV6-6
J: TRBJ1-2
size: NA
D: TRBD1

CDR3: CASSQGPEQYF
DNA: TGTGCCAGCAGCCAAGGGCCCGAGCAGTACTTC
V: TRBV3-1/TRBV3-2
J: TRBJ2-7
size: once
D: NA

CDR3: CASPLKTGQEQETQYF
DNA: TGTGCCAGTCCTTTAAAAACGGGACAAGAACAAGAGACCCAGTACTTC
V: TRBV19
J: TRBJ2-5
size: NA
D: NA

CDR3: CAISEGRSVEEQYF
DNA: TGTGCCATCAGTGAAGGGAGGTCTGTCGAGGAGCAGTACTTC
V: TRBV10-3
J: TRBJ2-7
size: many
D: NA

CDR3: CASSGLAGALNEQFF
DNA: TGTGCCAGTAGTGGACTAGCGGGAGCCCTGAATGAGCAGTTCTTC
V: TRBV19
J: TRBJ2-1
size: once
D: TRBD2

CDR3: CASQTGSYNSPLHF
DNA: TGTGCCAGCCAGACAGGGAGCTATAATTCACCCCTCCACTTT
V: TRBV6-6
J: TRBJ1-6
size: NA
D: TRBD1

CDR3: CASSQDFGTSGRTDTQYF
DNA: TGTGCCAGCAGCCAAGATTTCGGGACTAGCGGACGCACAGATACGCAGTATTTT
V: TRBV3-1/TRBV3-2
J: TRBJ2-3
size: NA
D: TRBD2

CDR3: CSAYPDSYTF
DNA: TGCAGTGCCTACCCGGACAGCTACACCTTC
V: TRBV20-1
J: TRBJ1-2
size: NA
D: NA

CDR3: CASSVDLAGSQETQYF
DNA: TGTGCCAGCAGCGTAGACCTAGCGGGGAGTCAAGAGACCCAGTACTTC
V: TRBV9
J: TRBJ2-5
size: NA
D: TRBD2

CDR3: CASSLGAPDTQYF
DNA: TGTGCCAGCAGCCTTGGGGCCCCAGATACGCAGTATTTT
V: TRBV7-9
J: TRBJ2-3
size: once
D: NA

CDR3: CASSHRGPISPIGYTF
DNA: TGTGCCAGCAGCCACAGGGGGCCCATAAGCCCTATAGGCTACACCTTC
V: TRBV28
J: TRBJ1-2
size: few
D: TRBD1

CDR3: CASSVEGTGELFF
DNA: TGTGCCAGCAGCGTTGAGGGTACCGGGGAGCTGTTTTTT
V: TRBV9
J: TRBJ2-2
size: NA
D: NA

CDR3: CAWSTVRGQGFEQYF
DNA: TGTGCCTGGAGTACGGTAAGGGGGCAGGGATTCGAGCAGTACTTC
V: TRBV30
J: TRBJ2-7
size: NA
D: TRBD1

CDR3: CASRDRGRETQYF
DNA: TGCGCCAGCAGGGACAGGGGGAGGGAGACCCAGTACTTC
V: TRBV10-2
J: TRBJ2-5
size: NA
D: TRBD1

CDR3: CASSERGQEKAPQYF
DNA: TGTGCCAGCAGTGAAAGAGGGCAGGAGAAGGCCCCCCAGTACTTC
V: TRBV6-1
J: TRBJ2-5
size: NA
D: NA

CDR3: CASSLDSGRAYEQYF
DNA: TGTGCCAGCAGCTTAGATAGCGGGAGGGCCTACGAGCAGTACTTC
V: TRBV7-2
J: TRBJ2-7
size: NA
D: TRBD2

CDR3: CASSYGTSGYNEQFF
DNA: TGTGCCAGCAGTTACGGGACTAGCGGATACAATGAGCAGTTCTTC
V: TRBV6-2/TRBV6-3
J: TRBJ2-1
size: NA
D: TRBD2

CDR3: CASREREASYNEQFF
DNA: TGTGCCAGCAGGGAGCGGGAAGCCTCCTACAATGAGCAGTTCTTC
V: TRBV6-5
J: TRBJ2-1
size: NA
D: TRBD2

CDR3: CASSITLASGTWQFF
DNA: TGTGCCAGTAGTATCACACTAGCGAGCGGGACATGGCAGTTCTTC
V: TRBV19
J: TRBJ2-1
size: NA
D: NA

CDR3: CASSPLLAGGYNEQFF
DNA: TGTGCCAGCTCACCCCTACTAGCGGGAGGTTATAATGAGCAGTTCTTC
V: TRBV18
J: TRBJ2-1
size: NA
D: TRBD2

CDR3: CASSPRTRSRMPEQYF
DNA: TGTGCCAGCAGCCCGCGGACTAGAAGTAGAATGCCCGAGCAGTACTTC
V: TRBV11-2
J: TRBJ2-7
size: NA
D: TRBD2

CDR3: CASSPDRGDSYNEQFF
DNA: TGTGCCAGCAGTCCCGACAGGGGCGACTCCTACAATGAGCAGTTCTTC
V: TRBV5-6
J: TRBJ2-1
size: NA
D: TRBD1

CDR3: CASSLGGINYNEQFF
DNA: TGTGCCAGCAGCTTAGGAGGGATCAACTACAATGAGCAGTTCTTC
V: TRBV11-3
J: TRBJ2-1
size: once
D: NA

CDR3: CASSFGGPNYEQYF
DNA: TGTGCCAGCAGCTTCGGGGGGCCCAACTACGAGCAGTACTTC
V: TRBV5-6
J: TRBJ2-7
size: NA
D: NA

CDR3: CAEGASGSGTGELFF
DNA: TGTGCCGAGGGGGCTAGCGGGAGCGGCACCGGGGAGCTGTTTTTT
V: TRBV2
J: TRBJ2-2
size: few
D: TRBD2

CDR3: CASSPGLAGSTDTQYF
DNA: TGTGCCAGCAGCCCGGGACTAGCGGGGAGCACAGATACGCAGTATTTT
V: TRBV7-9
J: TRBJ2-3
size: NA
D: TRBD2

CDR3: CASSSGDGTGTFTGELFF
DNA: TGTGCCAGCAGCTCCGGGGACGGTACAGGGACGTTCACCGGGGAGCTGTTTTTT
V: TRBV11-3
J: TRBJ2-2
size: NA
D: NA

CDR3: CATSRSVAASGRTGANVLTF
DNA: TGTGCCACCAGCAGATCCGTCGCGGCTAGCGGGAGGACTGGGGCCAACGTCCTGACTTTC
V: TRBV15
J: TRBJ2-6
size: NA
D: TRBD2

CDR3: CASGPGQGFRGYTF
DNA: TGTGCTAGTGGACCTGGACAGGGTTTTAGGGGCTACACCTTC
V: TRBV12-5
J: TRBJ1-2
size: NA
D: TRBD1

CDR3: CASSLGASVNDEQFF
DNA: TGCGCCAGCAGCTTGGGGGCTAGCGTCAACGATGAGCAGTTCTTC
V: TRBV5-1
J: TRBJ2-1
size: NA
D: NA

CDR3: CASSLEGARNTEAFF
DNA: TGTGCCAGCAGCCTGGAGGGGGCGCGGAACACTGAAGCTTTCTTT
V: TRBV5-4
J: TRBJ1-1
size: NA
D: TRBD1

CDR3: CASSYTSGVGEQYF
DNA: TGTGCCAGCAGTTACACGTCAGGGGTCGGCGAGCAGTACTTC
V: TRBV6-5
J: TRBJ2-7
size: NA
D: NA

CDR3: CATSPPGRQTQYF
DNA: TGTGCCACCAGCCCCCCAGGGAGGCAGACCCAGTACTTC
V: TRBV15
J: TRBJ2-5
size: NA
D: NA

CDR3: CASSEADSSYEQYF
DNA: TGTGCCAGCAGTGAAGCGGACAGCTCCTACGAGCAGTACTTC
V: TRBV6-1
J: TRBJ2-7
size: NA
D: NA